The rows below give T cell receptor beta chains drawn from one sample of a study of cytomegalovirus exposure and HLA in healthy donors. TCRdb's table, derived via immunoSEQ multiplex PCR, lists solely in-frame clones and lacks some. Among roughly 330,000 clones listed, roughly nine tenths were seen once. Sequenced sample: PBMCs. These receptors all come from a woman aged 25 to 45 in good health and CMV-seropositive. Each CDR3 is given with its conserved first and last residue. The D gene is left open where the match is weak. For some rows the clone size is stated as once, few or many, or as a class when expanded; others skip it.

clone size,J gene,D gene,V gene,CDR3 DNA,CDR3 protein
NA,TRBJ1-1,TRBD1,TRBV6-4,TGTGCCAGCAGCGAGACAGGGGAAAACACTGAAGCTTTCTTT,CASSETGENTEAFF
NA,TRBJ1-5,NA,TRBV2,TGTGCCAGCAGGCAAGTTTATAGCAATCAGCCCCAGCATTTT,CASRQVYSNQPQHF
few,TRBJ2-7,NA,TRBV28,TGTGCCAGCAGTCGAGGGCCCTACGAGCAGTACTTC,CASSRGPYEQYF
few,TRBJ1-2,NA,TRBV19,TGTGCCAGTAGGGACGGTCTCTATGGCTACACCTTC,CASRDGLYGYTF
NA,TRBJ2-7,NA,TRBV5-1,TGCGCCAGCAAAAGGTTCCTCACCGGGACGGCCGGCTACGAGCAGTACTTC,CASKRFLTGTAGYEQYF
NA,TRBJ1-1,NA,TRBV6-6,TGTGCCAGCAGTTTCTTTACAGGGACGAACACTGAAGCTTTCTTT,CASSFFTGTNTEAFF
NA,TRBJ2-7,NA,TRBV30,TGTGCCTGGAGTTGGGATTCCTACGAGCAGTACTTC,CAWSWDSYEQYF
NA,TRBJ2-5,NA,TRBV6-5,TGTGCCAGCAGTTTATACGGCCCGGGGGACCAGTACTTC,CASSLYGPGDQYF
NA,TRBJ1-5,TRBD1,TRBV30,TGTGCCTGGACGTTGACAGGGAGCAATCAGCCCCAGCATTTT,CAWTLTGSNQPQHF
NA,TRBJ2-7,TRBD1,TRBV14,TGTGCCAGCAGCCAACTTGGACAGGGGGCTTACGAGCAGTACTTC,CASSQLGQGAYEQYF
NA,TRBJ2-3,TRBD1,TRBV11-2,TGTGCCAGCAGCTACTACAGGGGGGTGGCAGATACGCAGTATTTT,CASSYYRGVADTQYF
NA,TRBJ2-7,NA,TRBV2,TGTGCCAGCATTAGGGCGGGGTCCCCCTACGAGCAGTACTTC,CASIRAGSPYEQYF
NA,TRBJ2-3,NA,TRBV6-5,TGTGCCAGCAGCCCGCAGTGGGACACAGATACGCAGTATTTT,CASSPQWDTDTQYF
once,TRBJ2-1,TRBD1,TRBV15,TGTGCCACCAGCAGAGACCAGGGGGCTAATGAGCAGTTCTTC,CATSRDQGANEQFF
NA,TRBJ2-7,NA,TRBV10-3,TGTGCCATCAGTGAAACAGAGTACGAGCAGTACTTC,CAISETEYEQYF
NA,TRBJ2-3,TRBD2,TRBV29-1,TGCAGCGTTGGGGCGGGGGGCACAGATACGCAGTATTTT,CSVGAGGTDTQYF
NA,TRBJ1-2,TRBD1,TRBV5-6,TGTGCCAGCAGCTTGGTAGGCGGACAGGGCCCCTATGGCTACACCTTC,CASSLVGGQGPYGYTF
NA,TRBJ2-7,TRBD1,TRBV7-2,TGTGCCAGCATCCCCGGACAGGGGGCAAACTACGAGCAGTACTTC,CASIPGQGANYEQYF
NA,TRBJ2-2,TRBD1,TRBV11-1,TGTGCCAGCGTAGACAGGGGAAGGAGCGGGGAGCTGTTTTTT,CASVDRGRSGELFF
NA,TRBJ2-1,TRBD2,TRBV7-2,TGTGCCAGCAGCTTAGGACTAGCGGCGTCTAATGAGCAGTTCTTC,CASSLGLAASNEQFF
NA,TRBJ1-4,NA,TRBV7-7,TGTGCCAGCAGCCCGCTCCCGAATGATGAAAAACTGTTTTTT,CASSPLPNDEKLFF
NA,TRBJ2-1,TRBD2,TRBV28,TGTGCCAGCAGTGGAAGACTAGCGGGGGGGCGCTTTCATTATGAGCAGTTCTTC,CASSGRLAGGRFHYEQFF
NA,TRBJ2-3,NA,TRBV29-1,TGCAGCGTTGAAGCGGCCGGCACAGATACGCAGTATTTT,CSVEAAGTDTQYF
NA,TRBJ1-2,NA,TRBV28,TGTGCCAGCAGTTCGCACGGCACAGGAGGTGCTGGCGGCTACACCTTC,CASSSHGTGGAGGYTF
NA,TRBJ2-4,NA,TRBV12-2,TGTGCAAGTCGCTTAGCGGGAGCGGGGAACATTCAGTACTTC,CASRLAGAGNIQYF
NA,TRBJ2-3,TRBD2,TRBV5-4,TGTGCCAGCAGCGTGTTAGCGGGAGGGTTCACAGATACGCAGTATTTT,CASSVLAGGFTDTQYF
NA,TRBJ2-2,NA,TRBV6-4,TGTGCCAGCAGATCAACCCCCGACCCAACCGGGGAGCTGTTTTTT,CASRSTPDPTGELFF
NA,TRBJ2-7,NA,TRBV7-9,TGTGCCAGCAGCCAGGTAAACTACTACGAGCAGTACTTC,CASSQVNYYEQYF
NA,TRBJ2-1,TRBD2,TRBV4-2,TGTGCCAGCAGCCAAGGGGTTGAAGCGGGACCCTCCTACAATGAGCAGTTCTTC,CASSQGVEAGPSYNEQFF
NA,TRBJ1-2,NA,TRBV30,TGTGCCTGGAGTTCGGGGGGCTACACCTTC,CAWSSGGYTF
NA,TRBJ2-3,TRBD2,TRBV7-8,TGTGCCAGCAGCTTATGGGTTAGCGGGAACACAGATACGCAGTATTTT,CASSLWVSGNTDTQYF
NA,TRBJ1-3,NA,TRBV29-1,TGCAGCGTTGGGAGGGGTGGTGGAAACACCATATATTTT,CSVGRGGGNTIYF
NA,TRBJ2-7,TRBD1,TRBV11-2,TGTGCCAGCAGCTTCGGGACAGGGTCGCAGCAGTACTTC,CASSFGTGSQQYF
NA,TRBJ2-3,NA,TRBV28,TGTGCCAGCAGTTACGGGGGTTTGACAGATACGCAGTATTTT,CASSYGGLTDTQYF
NA,TRBJ1-5,NA,TRBV5-1,TGCGCCACCTTGGAGGGGGAGGTAAGCAATCAGCCCCAGCATTTT,CATLEGEVSNQPQHF
NA,TRBJ2-2,NA,TRBV13,TGTGCCAGCAGCTTAGGCCGAGTCGAACGAGGGAGGCCGAGCGGCGGGGAGCTGTTTTTT,CASSLGRVERGRPSGGELFF
NA,TRBJ2-2,NA,TRBV6-1,TGTGCCACCTACCGGGACTCAGGCACCGGGGAGCTGTTTTTT,CATYRDSGTGELFF
NA,TRBJ1-5,TRBD1,TRBV5-6,TGTGCCAGCAGCTTGGGAGGGACAGGGAGGCGCCAGCCCCAGCATTTT,CASSLGGTGRRQPQHF
NA,TRBJ2-7,NA,TRBV7-8,TGTGCCAGCAGCTTAGCTATCGGGGAGTCTTACGAGCAGTACTTC,CASSLAIGESYEQYF
NA,TRBJ2-6,NA,TRBV28,TGTGCTGCCCAGGGTACACCTCTCTCTGGGGCCAACGTCCTGACTTTC,CAAQGTPLSGANVLTF
NA,TRBJ2-3,NA,TRBV5-1,TGCGCCAGCAGCTTACAGGCGAGCACAGATACGCAGTATTTT,CASSLQASTDTQYF
once,TRBJ1-2,NA,TRBV7-3,TGTGCCAGCAGCTTAGAGTGGACAGACTTCTATGGCTACACCTTC,CASSLEWTDFYGYTF
NA,TRBJ2-1,TRBD2,TRBV19,TGTGCCAGTAGTGCCACTAGCGGGACAGACGATGAGCAGTTCTTC,CASSATSGTDDEQFF